This is a list of T cell receptor beta chains from one sample in a study of cytomegalovirus exposure and HLA in healthy donors. TCRdb's table, derived via immunoSEQ multiplex PCR, lists solely in-frame clones and lacks some. There are about 70,000 clones in the sample; 80% to 95% occur only once, and about 5% lies in the top ten. Material: PBMCs. These receptors were collected from a man aged 18 to 35 in good health and CMV-seropositive. Each CDR3 is given with its conserved first and last residue. D genes are given only for firm matches. Size is omitted from some rows. Given values are once, few, many or a class for expanded clones.

J | D | size | V | CDR3 | DNA
TRBJ2-7 | NA | NA | TRBV7-9 | CASSLSYEQYF | TGTGCCAGCAGCCTGTCCTACGAGCAGTACTTC
TRBJ2-5 | TRBD1 | NA | TRBV7-2 | CASSEGQAYQETQYF | TGTGCCAGCAGCGAAGGACAGGCGTACCAAGAGACCCAGTACTTC
TRBJ2-3 | NA | once | TRBV5-4 | CASSLGAGSAADTQYF | TGTGCCAGCAGCTTGGGAGCTGGTAGCGCCGCAGATACGCAGTATTTT
TRBJ2-2 | NA | NA | TRBV28 | CASSLQGSGELFF | TGTGCCAGCAGCCTTCAGGGGTCCGGGGAGCTGTTTTTT
TRBJ2-3 | NA | NA | TRBV10-2 | CASQGSRTDTQYF | TGCGCCAGCCAGGGGTCGAGGACAGATACGCAGTATTTT
TRBJ1-4 | TRBD1 | NA | TRBV5-3 | CARSAGTGAEKLFF | TGTGCCAGAAGCGCCGGGACAGGGGCCGAAAAACTGTTTTTT
TRBJ2-3 | NA | NA | TRBV6-1 | CASSGTGEGDTQYF | TGTGCCAGCAGTGGAACGGGAGAGGGAGATACGCAGTATTTT
TRBJ2-7 | TRBD2 | few | TRBV4-1 | CASSPLASGSSYEQYF | TGCGCCAGCAGCCCCCTTGCTAGCGGGAGTTCCTACGAGCAGTACTTC
TRBJ1-2 | TRBD1 | NA | TRBV28 | CASSLGTGIYGYTF | TGTGCCAGCAGTTTAGGGACAGGGATCTATGGCTACACCTTC
TRBJ2-3 | TRBD2 | NA | TRBV28 | CASSPGTSGITDTQYF | TGTGCCAGCAGCCCAGGGACTAGCGGAATCACAGATACGCAGTATTTT
TRBJ1-1 | TRBD1 | NA | TRBV7-3 | CASSRGQGIDEAFF | TGTGCCAGCAGCCGGGGACAGGGTATTGATGAAGCTTTCTTT
TRBJ2-2 | NA | NA | TRBV11-3 | CASSLRLANTGELFF | TGTGCCAGCAGCTTGCGGCTAGCGAACACCGGGGAGCTGTTTTTT
TRBJ2-3 | NA | NA | TRBV2 | CASRYPVDSSNTDTQYF | TGTGCCAGCAGGTATCCGGTGGACAGCTCTAACACAGATACGCAGTATTTT
TRBJ2-1 | TRBD1 | once | TRBV9 | CASSVGQGDYNEQFF | TGTGCCAGCAGCGTCGGGCAGGGGGACTACAATGAGCAGTTCTTC
TRBJ1-5 | TRBD1 | NA | TRBV30 | CAWTPGGLSQPQHF | TGTGCCTGGACTCCAGGGGGCTTGAGTCAGCCCCAGCATTTT
TRBJ2-6 | NA | NA | TRBV15 | CATSRAGSGANVLTF | TGTGCCACCAGCAGAGCCGGCTCTGGGGCCAACGTCCTGACTTTC
TRBJ2-5 | NA | NA | TRBV27 | CASSFHGQQETQYF | TGTGCCAGCAGTTTTCACGGACAGCAAGAGACCCAGTACTTC
TRBJ1-2 | TRBD1 | NA | TRBV29-1 | CSVEGGTGAGGYTF | TGCAGCGTTGAAGGCGGGACAGGGGCGGGGGGCTACACCTTC
TRBJ2-1 | TRBD2 | NA | TRBV30 | CAWSARWREGDNEQFF | TGTGCCTGGAGTGCTCGCTGGCGGGAGGGTGACAATGAGCAGTTCTTC
TRBJ1-5 | NA | NA | TRBV21-1 | CASSKWWGQGANQPQHF | NA
TRBJ2-1 | NA | NA | TRBV19 | CASSIGESGWQFF | TGTGCCAGTAGTATCGGCGAATCAGGATGGCAGTTCTTC
TRBJ1-2 | TRBD1 | NA | TRBV20-1 | CSATQGGGYTF | TGCAGTGCTACTCAGGGGGGTGGCTACACCTTC
TRBJ1-3 | NA | NA | TRBV30 | CAWTQKADTIYF | TGTGCCTGGACCCAAAAAGCGGACACCATATATTTT
TRBJ2-3 | TRBD2 | NA | TRBV6-1 | CASSEATSGRDTQYF | TGTGCCAGCAGTGAAGCGACTAGCGGGAGAGATACGCAGTATTTT
TRBJ1-5 | TRBD1 | NA | TRBV27 | CASSSAGTGVQPQHF | TGTGCCAGCAGCTCGGCCGGGACAGGGGTTCAGCCCCAGCATTTT
TRBJ2-2 | NA | NA | TRBV5-4 | CASRLTGSGELFF | TGTGCCAGCAGACTGACCGGGTCCGGGGAGCTGTTTTTT
TRBJ2-1 | NA | NA | TRBV5-6 | CASSLETTNSYNEQFF | TGTGCCAGCAGCTTGGAGACGACTAACTCCTACAATGAGCAGTTCTTC
TRBJ2-3 | NA | NA | TRBV29-1 | CSVGDTGIDTQYF | TGCAGCGTTGGGGATACAGGGATAGATACGCAGTATTTT
TRBJ2-7 | NA | NA | TRBV5-1 | CASSFGGSNEQYF | TGCGCCAGCAGCTTTGGGGGCTCGAACGAGCAGTACTTC
TRBJ2-1 | TRBD2 | NA | TRBV7-2 | CASNPSGSPYNEQFF | TGTGCCAGCAACCCCAGCGGGAGCCCCTACAATGAGCAGTTCTTC
TRBJ2-6 | NA | NA | TRBV28 | CASSPGQNLRGANVLTF | TGTGCCAGCAGTCCAGGACAGAACCTCAGGGGGGCCAACGTCCTGACTTTC
TRBJ1-2 | NA | NA | TRBV19 | CASSIRPGYGYTF | TGTGCCAGTAGTATACGTCCGGGCTATGGCTACACCTTC
TRBJ1-2 | NA | NA | TRBV4-1 | CASSQGVRGYGYTF | TGCGCCAGCAGCCAAGGGGTCAGGGGCTATGGCTACACCTTC
TRBJ1-4 | TRBD1 | NA | TRBV28 | CASSKPGTGSFGLFF | TGTGCCAGCAGCAAACCCGGGACAGGGAGTTTCGGACTGTTTTTT
TRBJ2-3 | NA | NA | TRBV5-1 | CASSPHRASDPTDTQYF | TGCGCCAGCAGCCCGCACCGCGCCAGCGACCCGACAGATACGCAGTATTTT
TRBJ2-7 | NA | NA | TRBV27 | CASSLSTGNEQYF | TGTGCCAGCAGTTTGTCAACAGGGAACGAGCAGTACTTC
TRBJ2-1 | NA | few | TRBV27 | CASSLWSGLNEQFF | TGTGCCAGCAGTTTATGGTCTGGGCTCAATGAGCAGTTCTTC
TRBJ1-2 | NA | NA | TRBV28 | CASSTNYGYTF | TGTGCCAGCAGCACTAACTATGGCTACACCTTC
TRBJ2-5 | NA | NA | TRBV9 | CASSPSQGQETQYF | TGTGCCAGCAGCCCCTCACAGGGCCAAGAGACCCAGTACTTC
TRBJ2-7 | TRBD2 | NA | TRBV15 | CATSRDYGTSSHEQYF | TGTGCCACCAGCAGAGATTACGGGACTAGCAGCCACGAGCAGTACTTC
TRBJ1-3 | NA | NA | TRBV25-1 | CASSEEGLPGNTIYF | TGTGCCAGCAGTGAGGAGGGTCTACCTGGAAACACCATATATTTT
TRBJ2-7 | NA | NA | TRBV6-6 | CASSYGAVDEQYF | TGTGCCAGCAGTTACGGAGCTGTGGACGAGCAGTACTTC
TRBJ2-2 | TRBD1 | NA | TRBV6-5 | CASSYSTGAYTGELFF | TGTGCCAGCAGTTACTCGACAGGGGCCTACACCGGGGAGCTGTTTTTT
TRBJ2-1 | NA | NA | TRBV5-1 | CASSFFYRQIYNEQFF | TGCGCCAGCAGCTTTTTTTACAGGCAAATCTACAATGAGCAGTTCTTC
TRBJ2-3 | NA | NA | TRBV10-1 | CASSPGIIDTQYF | TGCGCCAGCAGCCCAGGGATTATAGATACGCAGTATTTT
TRBJ2-1 | TRBD2 | NA | TRBV7-6 | CASSFASGSPYNEQFF | TGTGCCAGCAGCTTCGCTAGCGGGAGCCCCTACAATGAGCAGTTCTTC
TRBJ2-7 | TRBD2 | NA | TRBV5-8 | CASSLGTSVSEQYF | TGTGCCAGCAGCTTGGGGACTAGCGTAAGTGAGCAGTACTTC
TRBJ1-2 | TRBD1 | NA | TRBV30 | CAWTEQGFDGYTF | TGTGCCTGGACCGAACAGGGGTTCGATGGCTACACCTTC
TRBJ1-1 | NA | once | TRBV27 | CASSTGQGGNTEAFF | TGTGCCAGCAGCACGGGCCAAGGGGGGAACACTGAAGCTTTCTTT
TRBJ2-5 | TRBD2 | NA | TRBV5-6 | CASSLELAGGAETQYF | TGTGCCAGCAGCTTGGAGCTAGCGGGGGGCGCTGAGACCCAGTACTTC
TRBJ1-1 | TRBD1 | NA | TRBV5-6 | CASSLGTGVEAFF | TGTGCCAGCAGCCTTGGGACAGGGGTTGAAGCTTTCTTT
TRBJ2-7 | NA | NA | TRBV5-1 | CASSLAGIAEQYF | TGCGCCAGCAGCTTGGCCGGGATCGCTGAGCAGTACTTC
TRBJ1-5 | NA | NA | TRBV28 | CASSPDSGNQPQHF | TGTGCCAGCAGCCCGGACAGTGGGAATCAGCCCCAGCATTTT
TRBJ2-3 | TRBD1 | NA | TRBV6-4 | CASSDSAGTGGKDTQYF | TGTGCCAGCAGTGACTCGGCAGGGACAGGGGGAAAAGATACGCAGTATTTT
TRBJ2-7 | NA | NA | TRBV6-1 | CASSEQKRWGYEQYF | TGTGCCAGCAGTGAGCAGAAGCGGTGGGGCTACGAGCAGTACTTC